The 30 T cell receptor beta chains below all came from one sample that was sequenced in a study of PD-L1 blockade in urothelial cancer. Time point: pretreatment peripheral blood. Profiling relied on immunoSEQ multiplex PCR, and the TCRdb table lists in-frame clones only, not all of them. The table records under 50,000 clones, 82% of them present only once. The material was PBMCs, obtained around atezolizumab (anti-PD-L1) treatment. The receptors were gathered from a man in his forties or fifties with urothelial cancer.

This rearrangement joins TRBV19 to TRBJ2-1; no reliable D call. The length of the CDR3 is 11 residues. Trimming removed 4 bases from V and 10 bases from J, with 8 bases in between. CDR1 is LNHDA, CDR2 SQIVND, per germline (reference sequence). The CDR3 region is CASSTYREQFF. The CDR3 DNA is TGTGCCAGTAGTACGTACAGAGAGCAGTTCTTC. Supplemented by reference TRBV19 and TRBJ2-1, the full variable domain reads DGGITQSPKYLFRKEGQNVTLSCEQNLNHDAMYWYRQDPGQGLRLIYYSQIVNDFQKGDIAEGYSVSREKKESFPLTVTSAQKNPTAFYLCASSTYREQFFGPGTRLTVL.

The chain employs TRBV6-1 and TRBJ2-3, with 8 bases fitting TRBD2. J lost 2 bases, V lost 7 bases, and 5 bases had no gene match. The CDR3 runs 14 residues. Germline V gives CDR1 MNHNS, CDR2 SASEGT. The CDR3 coding sequence is TGTGCCAGCACCGGACTAGCCCTCACAGATACGCAGTATTTT. It encodes CASTGLALTDTQYF.

The J gene is TRBJ2-1, the V gene TRBV2, with TRBD2 matching 16 bases. CDR3 length: 17 residues. J was trimmed by 8 bases and V by 5 bases; bases with no gene match: 9. Germline lookup yields CDR1 SNHLY and CDR2 FYNNEI. The CDR3 region has the DNA TGTGCCAGCAGTCCGGGACTAGCGGGAGGGCCTCGGGATGAGCAGTTCTTC. Encoded protein: CASSPGLAGGPRDEQFF.

This rearrangement joins TRBV6-5 to TRBJ1-2, with D possibly matching TRBD1 (5 bases). The germline gives CDR1 MNHEY, CDR2 SVGAGI. V was cut by 6 bases and J by 5 bases, with 13 bases left in between. This CDR3 spans 13 amino acids. The CDR3 loop reads CASSLGTAYGYTF. As DNA, the CDR3 is TGTGCCAGCAGCCTAGGGACTGCTTATGGCTACACCTTC.

The chain uses TRBV27 and TRBJ1-3; 7 nucleotides line up with TRBD1. There are 14 residues in the CDR3. With V trimmed by 6 bases and J by 3 bases, 5 bases remained unmatched. Germline values: CDR1 MNHEY, CDR2 SMNVEV (reference sequence). The CDR3 spells CASRLTGSGNTIYF. The CDR3 DNA follows: TGTGCCAGCAGGTTGACAGGGAGTGGAAACACCATATATTTT.

The genes are TRBV19 and TRBJ1-3; 7 bases match TRBD1. This CDR3 has 15 residues. CDR1 and CDR2 (germline): LNHDA, SQIVND (reference sequence). Trimming took 4 bases from V and 3 from J; bases not matched to a gene: 6. The CDR3 loop is CASSNRGGGGNTIYF. For the CDR3, the DNA is TGTGCCAGTAGTAATCGAGGGGGCGGTGGAAACACCATATATTTT.

This chain uses TRBV19 with TRBJ1-2, with D tentatively TRBD1 (6 bases). The V gene lost 10 bases and the J gene lost 8 bases, with 23 bases spanning the gap. The CDR3 totals 14 residues. Germline loops: CDR1 LNHDA, CDR2 SQIVND (reference sequence). CDR3 nucleotides: TGTGCCACTAAGGCTGCTCAGGGGAAGTGGGGCTACACCTTC. Translation: CATKAAQGKWGYTF.

This clone occurred once. The J gene is TRBJ2-1, the V gene TRBV2; 9 nucleotides agree with TRBD2. This CDR3 comprises 15 residues. Germline CDR1 is SNHLY and CDR2 is FYNNEI. With V trimmed by 4 bases and J by 6 bases, 7 bases remained unmatched. DNA for the CDR3: TGTGCCAGCAGTGGGCTTAGCGGGAGTTTCAATGAGCAGTTCTTC. This encodes CASSGLSGSFNEQFF.

This clone was seen only once. The chain couples TRBV7-2 to TRBJ2-2, with 9 bases identical to TRBD2. The CDR3 covers 16 residues. V trimming: 6 bases; J trimming: 3 bases; junction bases outside the gene matches: 8. The germline CDR1 and CDR2 sequences are SGHTA and FQGNSA. The CDR3 sequence: CASRLLAGAYTGELFF. DNA of the CDR3: TGTGCCAGCAGGCTCTTAGCGGGGGCCTACACCGGGGAGCTGTTTTTT. The full variable domain, with the rest looked up from reference TRBV7-2 and TRBJ2-2, is GAGVSQSPSNKVTEKGKDVELRCDPISGHTALYWYRQSLGQGLEFLIYFQGNSAPDKSGLPSDRFSAERTGGSVSTLTIQRTQQEDSAVYLCASRLLAGAYTGELFFGEGSRLTVL.

The genes are TRBV6-1 and TRBJ2-7; TRBD1 might be the D (6 bases). The V and J ends lost 7 bases and 3 bases respectively, with 19 bases between them. The V gene's germline CDR1 is MNHNS and CDR2 SASEGT. The CDR3 consists of 15 residues. The CDR3 sequence: CASKMTGVGLYEQYV. The CDR3 region has the DNA TGTGCCAGCAAGATGACAGGAGTGGGGCTCTACGAGCAGTACGTC.

The DNA of the CDR3 is TGTGCCAGCAGCAGGGTACCCCACTACGAGCAGTACGTC. Residues: CASSRVPHYEQYV. The chain uses TRBV6-1 and TRBJ2-7; weak D call: TRBD1 (5 bases). Trimming cost V 6 bases and J 3 bases, with 12 bases left between them. Germline V gene data show CDR1 as MNHNS and CDR2 as SASEGT. The CDR3 has 13 residues.

The gene calls are TRBV29-1 and TRBJ2-3; D might be TRBD2 (5 bases). Germline V CDR1 and CDR2: SQVTM, ANQGSEA. Between the trimmed V and J ends, which lost 3 bases and 4 bases, there was a span of 11 bases. The CDR3 loop spans 13 amino acids. CDR3 sequence reads: CSVDGNRADTQYF. DNA of the CDR3: TGCAGCGTTGACGGGAACAGAGCAGATACGCAGTATTTT.

V and J are TRBV29-1 and TRBJ1-4, with D unclear. V was cut by 6 bases and J by 7 bases, with 9 bases left in between. The CDR3 has 11 amino acids. Germline V gives CDR1 SQVTM, CDR2 ANQGSEA. The CDR3 sequence is CSVEEGEKLFF. In nucleotides, the CDR3 is TGCAGCGTGGAGGAGGGTGAAAAACTGTTTTTT.

This clone was seen only a few times. The chain has TRBV5-6 and TRBJ1-1; 11 bases match TRBD1. The V gene end was trimmed by 6 bases and the J gene end by 5 bases; junction bases not matched to a gene: 9. CDR1 SGHDT and CDR2 YYEEEE come from the germline V gene. CDR3 length: 15 residues. CDR3: CASTGDRGRDTEAFF. CDR3 DNA: TGTGCCAGCACCGGGGACAGGGGGAGGGATACTGAAGCTTTCTTT. Full variable domain (remainder filled in from reference TRBV5-6 and TRBJ1-1): DAGVTQSPTHLIKTRGQQVTLRCSPKSGHDTVSWYQQALGQGPQFIFQYYEEEERQRGNFPDRFSGHQFPNYSSELNVNALLLGDSALYLCASTGDRGRDTEAFFGQGTRLTVV.

The chain employs TRBV27 and TRBJ1-1; TRBD1 might be the D (5 bases). The ends were cut back, 6 bases at V and 0 bases at J, with 14 bases in the middle. The CDR3 loop spans 15 amino acids. Germline V gene sequence: CDR1 MNHEY, CDR2 SMNVEV (reference sequence). CDR3 sequence (DNA): TGTGCCAGCAGGCGGGGGGGGACCCTGAACACTGAAGCTTTCTTT. Its translation: CASRRGGTLNTEAFF.

The chain carries TRBV5-1 and TRBJ1-5; the D gene is possibly TRBD1 (5 bases). Trimming removed 7 bases from V and 5 bases from J, with 19 bases in between. This CDR3 comprises 15 residues. The germline gives CDR1 SGHRS, CDR2 YFSETQ. Here the CDR3 reads CASSTPGRDYQPQHF. CDR3 DNA: TGCGCCAGCTCAACACCGGGCAGGGATTATCAGCCCCAGCATTTT.

This sequence joins TRBV29-1 and TRBJ2-1; 7 bases agree with TRBD1. V shed 7 bases, J shed 2 bases, and the junction held 8 bases outside the gene matches. The CDR3 is made up of 14 amino acids. The germline V gene encodes CDR1 SQVTM and CDR2 ANQGSEA. In nucleotides, the CDR3 is TGCAGCGCTTACGGACAGGACACCTACAATGAGCAGTTCTTC. Its translation is CSAYGQDTYNEQFF.

The J gene is TRBJ1-1, the V gene TRBV10-3; possibly TRBD1 for D (5 bases). This CDR3 comprises 13 residues. Germline assignment: CDR1 ENHRY and CDR2 SYGVKD. V shed 6 bases and J shed 1 base, with 9 bases lying between them. CDR3 coding DNA: TGTGCCATCAGGATACAGGAGAACACTGAAGCTTTCTTT. This codes for CAIRIQENTEAFF.

The rearrangement joins TRBV5-5 to TRBJ2-4; TRBD1 might be the D (5 bases). Trimming left V 2 bases short and J 7 bases short, with 7 bases between. The CDR3 runs to 12 residues. Germline V CDR1 and CDR2: SGHKS, YYEKEE (reference sequence). The CDR3 sequence is CASSFDSNIQYF. The CDR3 DNA reads as TGTGCCAGCAGCTTTGACAGTAACATTCAGTACTTC.

The rearrangement joins TRBV9 to TRBJ2-7; 13 positions match TRBD2. Germline CDR1 is SGDLS and CDR2 is YYNGEE. The V and J ends lost 3 bases and 2 bases, in that order; junction bases with no gene match: 2. This CDR3 is built from 15 residues. The CDR3 loop reads CASSAGTSGAYEQYF. CDR3 DNA sequence: TGTGCCAGCAGCGCCGGGACTAGCGGGGCCTACGAGCAGTACTTC.

In the case of this clone: Its ends do not fully match the called genes, so a read error is possible. The chain's CDR3 is CASKTSGRNPGELFF. The CDR3 region has the DNA TGTGCCAGTAAAACTAGCGGGAGGAACCCCGGGGAGCTGTTTTTT. The chain links TRBV5-4 to TRBJ2-2, with TRBD2 matching 12 bases. Germline values: CDR1 SGHNT, CDR2 YYREEE (reference sequence). The CDR3 consists of 15 residues.

The gene calls are TRBV10-3 and TRBJ1-6; 8 nucleotides agree with TRBD1. The J segment lost 9 bases and the V segment lost 4 bases, leaving 5 bases of the junction unmatched. This CDR3 is built from 14 residues. The germline V gene encodes CDR1 ENHRY and CDR2 SYGVKD. CDR3 amino acids: CAISAGGAGSPLHF. DNA for the CDR3: TGTGCCATCAGTGCAGGGGGCGCGGGTTCACCCCTCCACTTT.

In its sample, this clone was seen once. CDR3 loop: CASSLSRGSQETQYF. In DNA, the CDR3 is TGTGCCAGCAGCCTCAGTAGGGGTTCCCAAGAGACCCAGTACTTC. V usage is TRBV27 and J usage is TRBJ2-5, with D maybe TRBD1 (5 bases). Germline CDR1 is MNHEY and CDR2 is SMNVEV (reference sequence). V lost 6 bases to trimming and J lost 1 base, with 15 bases between them. This CDR3 is 15 amino acids long.

The chain uses TRBV5-5 and TRBJ2-2, with 7 bases that match TRBD1. The CDR3 extends over 14 amino acids. V lost 0 bases and J lost 5; bases outside the gene matches: 1. Germline CDR1 is SGHKS and CDR2 is YYEKEE (reference sequence). The CDR3: CASSLAGGTGELFF. In nucleotides, the CDR3 is TGTGCCAGCAGCTTGGCAGGGGGTACCGGGGAGCTGTTTTTT.

The chain is built from TRBV6-1 and TRBJ2-7, with 7 bases aligning to TRBD1. The CDR3 totals 13 residues. Looked up from germline, CDR1 is MNHNS and CDR2 is SASEGT. V was pared by 6 bases and J by 3 bases, with 5 bases of the junction left unmatched. This chain's CDR3 is CASRETGSYEQYV. The DNA of the CDR3 is TGTGCCAGCAGGGAGACAGGGAGCTACGAGCAGTACGTC.

This clone was counted only a few times. The chain is built from TRBV28 and TRBJ1-5; no clear D. This CDR3 is 12 amino acids long. V lost 6 bases and J 5 bases, leaving 8 bases between the germline ends. Per germline, CDR1 MDHEN and CDR2 SYDVKM. For the CDR3, the DNA is TGTGCCAGCAGCGACGGGTATCAGCCCCAGCATTTT. Its translation is CASSDGYQPQHF. Drawing the rest from reference TRBV28 and TRBJ1-5, the complete variable domain is DVKVTQSSRYLVKRTGEKVFLECVQDMDHENMFWYRQDPGLGLRLIYFSYDVKMKEKGDIPEGYSVSREKKERFSLILESASTNQTSMYLCASSDGYQPQHFGDGTRLSIL.

This sequence joins TRBV10-3 and TRBJ2-3; 7 nucleotides align to TRBD1. The V gene end was trimmed by 0 bases and the J gene end by 0 bases; junction bases not matched to a gene: 0. The CDR3 totals 15 residues. From germline, CDR1 is ENHRY and CDR2 SYGVKD. CDR3 residues: CAISESDRSTDTQYF. Written as DNA, the CDR3 is TGTGCCATCAGTGAGTCGGACAGGAGCACAGATACGCAGTATTTT.

DNA of the CDR3: TGTGCCAGCTCACCGGGAGGCTCCAACACTGAAGCTTTCTTT. Protein sequence: CASSPGGSNTEAFF. J is TRBJ1-1 and V is TRBV18; D unclear. With 3 bases removed from V and 2 bases from J, the gap between germline ends came to 10 bases. The germline CDR1 and CDR2 sequences are KGHSH and LQKENI. The CDR3 consists of 14 residues.

The chain is built from TRBV27 and TRBJ1-1; maybe TRBD1 (6 bases). The germline gives CDR1 MNHEY, CDR2 SMNVEV (reference sequence). Trimming stripped 10 bases from V and 1 base from J, with 10 bases between. The CDR3 is 12 amino acids. For the CDR3, the DNA is TGTGCCACCCAGGGGCCGAACACTGAAGCTTTCTTT. As protein: CATQGPNTEAFF.

The V gene is TRBV9, the J gene TRBJ2-1; 9 bases map to TRBD2. Looked up from germline, CDR1 is SGDLS and CDR2 is YYNGEE. V trimming: 4 bases; J trimming: 8 bases; junction bases outside the gene matches: 10. CDR3 length equals 15 residues. Written as DNA, the CDR3 is TGTGCCAGCAGCTGGACTAGCGCCCGAGGGGATGAGCAGTTCTTC. It translates to CASSWTSARGDEQFF.